This T cell receptor beta chain originates from a study of naive and memory T cell subsets. The CDR3 runs 15 residues. Germline CDR1 reads SGHNT; CDR2 reads YYREEE (reference sequence). Trimming left V 0 bases short and J 4 bases short, with 10 bases between. The library had UMIs added by 3' ligation of an oligonucleotide to TCR cDNA. Whole-blood samples were roughly 2.7 ml of peripheral blood from healthy adult volunteers. Input was about 1 to 1000 ng of DNase-treated total RNA without cell sorting. On this clonotype: Its specificity is not known.

Whole-study findings and limits: Potentially, T cell activation and differentiation skew this RNA-based measurement.

Four PCR rounds used nested alpha and beta constant region primers plus the SP2 primer. Reverse transcription of blood and skin TCR RNA was primed at alpha and beta constant regions. One entry per CDR3 protein results from TCRdb running MiXCR on the 5' RACE reads. The data contain roughly 62,000 distinct CDR3 sequences, 6.5% to 9% of them singletons. This TCR was recovered from a female donor in good health. The J gene is TRBJ2-2, the V gene TRBV5-4, with D tentatively TRBD2 (5 bases). The CDR3 DNA reads TGTGCCAGCAGCTTGGGTTCGGGATCCACCGGGGAGCTGTTTTTT. Translated, it gives CASSLGSGSTGELFF.